This passage covers 32 T cell receptor beta chains from one sample sequenced in a study of blood T cell repertoires in COVID-19. Using immunoSEQ multiplex PCR, the repertoire was profiled, and TCRdb retains in-frame clones only, with some absent. The sample lists about 170,000 clones; approximately 87% were seen once. What was sequenced was PBMCs or T cells enriched from blood (not recorded which). The receptors were sampled from a woman between 50 and 59 years old who had recovered from COVID-19.

The chain recombines TRBV24-1 with TRBJ2-5, with D tentatively TRBD2 (6 bases). The CDR3 has 15 amino acids. Germline loops: CDR1 KGHDR, CDR2 SFDVKD. V dropped 3 bases and J dropped 4 bases, with 14 bases sitting between them. The CDR3 nucleotides are TGTGCCACCAGTGATGGGACGGTGGGGGGAGAGACCCAGTACTTC. Translating it yields CATSDGTVGGETQYF.

This sequence joins TRBV11-2 and TRBJ1-5, with D tentatively TRBD1 (6 bases). In germline, CDR1 is SGHAT, CDR2 FQNNGV. With 5 bases removed from V and 0 bases from J, the gap between germline ends came to 11 bases. This CDR3 has 15 amino acids. The DNA for the CDR3 is TGTGCCAGCAGCCTAGGACAGATTAGCAATCAGCCCCAGCATTTT. Amino acid sequence: CASSLGQISNQPQHF.

This clone was recorded a few times. The chain recombines TRBV5-1 with TRBJ2-7; 10 bases map to TRBD1. The CDR3 loop spans 15 amino acids. V gave up 3 bases and J gave up 0 bases; unmatched junction bases: 3. CDR1 and CDR2 (germline): SGHRS, YFSETQ. CDR3: CASSWGQGSSYEQYV. The CDR3 DNA is TGCGCCAGCAGCTGGGGACAGGGGAGCTCCTACGAGCAGTACGTC.

V is TRBV30 and J is TRBJ2-2; TRBD2 aligns across 10 bases. J lost 5 bases, V lost 4 bases, and 4 bases had no gene match. Per the germline V gene, CDR1 is GTSNPN and CDR2 is SVGIG (reference sequence). This CDR3 has 14 amino acids. CDR3 amino acids: CAWTPGLATGELFF. The CDR3 DNA sequence: TGTGCCTGGACCCCGGGACTAGCGACCGGGGAGCTGTTTTTT.

CDR3 sequence (DNA): TGCGCCAGCAGCCCAACAGCGGCAGGCCACGTTAACTATGGCTACACCTTC. It codes for CASSPTAAGHVNYGYTF. The chain employs TRBV4-1 and TRBJ1-2; D unclear. Per the germline V gene, CDR1 is MGHRA and CDR2 is YSYEKL. Between the trimmed V and J ends, which lost 4 bases and 1 base, there was a span of 19 bases. The CDR3 runs 17 residues.

The chain combines TRBV11-2 with TRBJ1-2; 11 positions match TRBD1. Germline V gene sequence: CDR1 SGHAT, CDR2 FQNNGV. Unmatched junction bases numbered 4, after V lost 5 bases and J lost 2 bases. CDR3 length: 15 amino acids. In DNA form, the CDR3 reads TGTGCCAGCAGCGACCGGGACAGGGGGAACTATGGCTACACCTTC. Translating gives CASSDRDRGNYGYTF.

This chain uses TRBV28 with TRBJ2-1; TRBD2 matches 7 bases. Germline V gene lookup returns CDR1 MDHEN and CDR2 SYDVKM. J gave up 4 bases and V 2 bases, and 11 bases lay outside the gene matches. The CDR3 length is 17 residues. The CDR3 coding sequence is TGTGCCAGCAGTTTACCTCCCCCGGGACTACCTTACAATGAGCAGTTCTTC. Residues: CASSLPPPGLPYNEQFF.

The rearrangement uses TRBV28 and TRBJ1-5, with 7 bases matching TRBD1. Germline V lookup: CDR1 MDHEN, CDR2 SYDVKM. Trimming cost V 5 bases and J 1 base; bases outside gene matches: 2. The CDR3 loop spans 14 amino acids. CDR3 coding DNA: TGTGCCAGCAGTGCGGGACAGAGCAATCAGCCCCAGCATTTT. Translation gives CASSAGQSNQPQHF.

This clone was detected once. The CDR3 sequence: CASSPRGWGYTF. The DNA for the CDR3 is TGTGCCAGCAGCCCCAGGGGATGGGGCTACACCTTC. The chain carries TRBV7-2 and TRBJ1-2; weak D call: TRBD1 (6 bases). The ends were cut back, 5 bases at V and 8 bases at J, with 12 bases in the middle. The CDR3 runs 12 residues. Germline lookup yields CDR1 SGHTA and CDR2 FQGNSA. The full variable domain, completed using reference TRBV7-2 and TRBJ1-2, is GAGVSQSPSNKVTEKGKDVELRCDPISGHTALYWYRQSLGQGLEFLIYFQGNSAPDKSGLPSDRFSAERTGGSVSTLTIQRTQQEDSAVYLCASSPRGWGYTFGSGTRLTVV.

This rearrangement joins TRBV28 to TRBJ1-2; D gene unclear. The CDR3 is 13 residues long. Germline V lookup: CDR1 MDHEN, CDR2 SYDVKM. V was trimmed by 4 bases and J by 8 bases, leaving 14 bases between them. Here the CDR3 reads CASSSGYLGGYTF. In DNA form, the CDR3 reads TGTGCCAGCAGTTCAGGATACCTTGGAGGCTACACCTTC.

The genes are TRBV7-9 and TRBJ1-6; D is perhaps TRBD1 (5 bases). The CDR3 runs to 16 residues. The germline V gene encodes CDR1 SEHNR and CDR2 FQNEAQ (reference sequence). Trimming took off 9 bases at V and 8 bases at J, with 23 bases between the two ends. Written as DNA, the CDR3 is TGTGCCAGGACCAGGACATTGGCGATAAGGGATTCACCCCTCCACTTT. Residues: CARTRTLAIRDSPLHF.

This chain links TRBV30 with TRBJ1-6; D is undetermined. The CDR3 spans 12 residues. Trimming took off 1 base at V and 9 bases at J, with 7 bases between the two ends. Germline V CDR1 and CDR2: GTSNPN, SVGIG (reference sequence). The CDR3 spells CAWSGSGSPLHF. In DNA form, the CDR3 reads TGTGCCTGGAGTGGCTCAGGTTCACCCCTCCACTTT.

The chain uses TRBV9 and TRBJ1-4, with a tentative D call TRBD1 (6 bases). The CDR3 extends over 14 amino acids. V lost 3 bases, J lost 7 bases, and 13 bases lay in between. Germline V gene lookup returns CDR1 SGDLS and CDR2 YYNGEE. CDR3 DNA sequence: TGTGCCAGCAGCGCAGGGGTTGGGAGTGAAAAACTGTTTTTT. Residues: CASSAGVGSEKLFF.

This sequence joins TRBV21-1 and TRBJ1-5; TRBD1 is the table's D call, not checked against the DNA. TRBV21-1 counts as a pseudogene. This CDR3 region has 14 residues. CDR3 coding DNA: TGTGCCAGCAGCGTACAGGGTCGGAATCAGCCCCAGCATTTT. Protein product: CASSVQGRNQPQHF.

With regard to this clone: The sample contains more than one DNA sequence encoding this CDR3. The chain is built from TRBV7-2 and TRBJ1-5; D might be TRBD1 (6 bases). Trimming removed 1 base from V and 2 bases from J, with 12 bases in between. The CDR3 loop spans 16 amino acids. Germline values: CDR1 SGHTA, CDR2 FQGNSA. The CDR3 sequence: CASSLDGAGGNQPQHF. The CDR3 nucleotides read TGTGCCAGCAGCTTAGACGGGGCAGGGGGCAATCAGCCCCAGCATTTT.

The J gene is TRBJ2-1, the V gene TRBV7-2; 8 bases fit TRBD2. This CDR3 region has 15 residues. The V gene's germline CDR1 is SGHTA and CDR2 FQGNSA. V gave up 5 bases and J gave up 10 bases; unmatched junction bases: 13. The CDR3 is CASSQRGGWREEQFF. DNA for the CDR3: TGTGCCAGCAGCCAACGGGGGGGCTGGCGGGAGGAGCAGTTCTTC.

This CDR3 is CASSQAGQTGYTF. DNA for the CDR3: TGTGCCAGCAGCCAGGCCGGACAGACTGGCTACACCTTC. The rearrangement uses TRBV3-1 (or the pseudogene TRBV3-2) and TRBJ1-2, with D tentatively TRBD1 (6 bases). CDR1 is LGHDT and CDR2 is YNNKEL in the germline V gene (reference sequence). Trimming cost V 3 bases and J 7 bases, with 12 bases left between them. The CDR3 has 13 residues.

This clone was counted a few times. J is TRBJ1-2 and V is TRBV7-9; 8 bases map to TRBD1. The V gene's germline CDR1 is SEHNR and CDR2 FQNEAQ (reference sequence). V lost 1 base, J lost 2 bases, and 0 bases stayed unmatched. The CDR3 runs to 14 residues. CDR3 DNA: TGTGCCAGCAGCTTAGGACAGGGGAACTATGGCTACACCTTC. Its protein product is CASSLGQGNYGYTF.

The chain has TRBV7-9 and TRBJ1-1; tentatively, D is TRBD1 (6 bases). Trimming took off 5 bases at V and 4 bases at J, with 14 bases between the two ends. The CDR3 has 14 amino acids. From germline, CDR1 is SEHNR and CDR2 FQNEAQ (reference sequence). CDR3 loop: CASSPQGLGTEAFF. Here the CDR3 DNA reads TGTGCCAGCAGCCCCCAGGGGCTCGGCACTGAAGCTTTCTTT.

This chain joins TRBV27 and TRBJ1-3; TRBD1 is a possible D gene (6 bases). V lost 5 bases to trimming and J lost 2 bases, with 10 bases between them. CDR3 length equals 14 residues. Germline CDR1 and CDR2: MNHEY and SMNVEV (reference sequence). DNA of the CDR3: TGTGCCAGCAGTCGTCAGGGGACTGGAAACACCATATATTTT. It translates to CASSRQGTGNTIYF.

The V gene is TRBV5-5, the J gene TRBJ2-7; D may be TRBD1 (6 bases). Germline V gene data show CDR1 as SGHKS and CDR2 as YYEKEE (reference sequence). This CDR3 has 12 residues. Trimming took off 3 bases at V and 3 bases at J, with 7 bases between the two ends. The CDR3 nucleotides are TGTGCCAGCAGCTCGGACAGCTACGAGCAGTACGTC. The encoded protein is CASSSDSYEQYV.

This chain links TRBV9 with TRBJ2-2, with no clear D. V lost 5 bases and J lost 8, with 16 bases in between. Germline V CDR1 and CDR2: SGDLS, YYNGEE. The CDR3 runs 14 residues. The CDR3 here is CASSILMERGELFF. DNA of the CDR3: TGTGCCAGCAGTATCCTCATGGAGAGGGGGGAGCTGTTTTTT.

This clone was seen once. The gene calls are TRBV7-2 and TRBJ1-1; D unclear. With 2 bases removed from V and 6 bases from J, the gap between germline ends came to 13 bases. This CDR3 region has 14 residues. Germline V CDR1 and CDR2: SGHTA, FQGNSA. In DNA, the CDR3 is TGTGCCAGCAGCTTATCGGGTTTATCCGCTGAAGCTTTCTTT. Its translation is CASSLSGLSAEAFF.

This rearrangement joins TRBV19 to TRBJ1-5, with 8 positions matching TRBD1. Germline V lookup: CDR1 LNHDA, CDR2 SQIVND (reference sequence). After removal of 8 bases from V and 6 bases from J, the junction contained 18 bases not matched to a gene. CDR3 length: 17 residues. DNA for the CDR3: TGTGCCAGTGTCCCGGGACAGGTTTATGTTCTCCCTCAGCCCCAGCATTTT. It specifies CASVPGQVYVLPQPQHF.

J is TRBJ2-2 and V is TRBV11-3; D is perhaps TRBD1 (5 bases). V lost 3 bases and J 4 bases, leaving 9 bases between the germline ends. CDR1 and CDR2 (germline): SGHNT, YENEEA. The CDR3 is 14 residues long. CDR3 residues: CASSLKGFTGELFF. The CDR3 nucleotides read TGTGCCAGCAGCTTGAAGGGGTTCACCGGGGAGCTGTTTTTT.

The rearrangement joins TRBV5-4 to TRBJ2-7; D is unclear. This CDR3 spans 13 amino acids. Germline loops: CDR1 SGHNT, CDR2 YYREEE (reference sequence). Here the CDR3 DNA reads TGTGCCAGCAGCTTATCCCTTTCCTCCGAGCAGTACGTC. It is translated as CASSLSLSSEQYV.

This clone was counted a single time. The chain couples TRBV3-1 (or the pseudogene TRBV3-2) to TRBJ2-2; possibly TRBD2 for D (6 bases). The CDR3 spans 15 residues. Germline assignment: CDR1 LGHDT and CDR2 YNNKEL (reference sequence). The germline V and J ends were trimmed by 1 base and 5 bases, with 11 bases remaining between them. The CDR3 region is CASSQAPGVTGELFF. The DNA for the CDR3 is TGTGCCAGCAGCCAAGCCCCGGGGGTGACCGGGGAGCTGTTTTTT.

The chain links TRBV28 to TRBJ2-1, with 7 bases identical to TRBD2. V lost 8 bases and J lost 0; bases outside the gene matches: 19. Germline-derived CDR1 and CDR2 are MDHEN and SYDVKM. The CDR3 has 19 amino acids. The CDR3 region has the DNA TGTGCCAGCCTTGCCTGGGGGAGGGCCACTAGGGGCTCCTACAATGAGCAGTTCTTC. This translates into CASLAWGRATRGSYNEQFF.

The chain recombines TRBV3-1 (or the pseudogene TRBV3-2) with TRBJ2-7; 12 positions match TRBD2. Germline-derived CDR1 and CDR2 are LGHDT and YNNKEL (reference sequence). This CDR3 comprises 17 residues. With 0 bases clipped from V and 4 bases from J, the junction kept 7 bases outside the gene matches. This chain's CDR3 is CASSQEGRLAGEYEQYV. CDR3 in DNA: TGTGCCAGCAGCCAAGAAGGGAGACTAGCGGGAGAGTACGAGCAGTACGTC.

The chain recombines TRBV10-1 with TRBJ2-6; the D gene is possibly TRBD1 (5 bases). Trimming removed 4 bases at V and 2 bases at J, with 9 bases between. Germline lookup yields CDR1 WNHNN and CDR2 SYGVQD (reference sequence). CDR3 length: 15 residues. CDR3 residues: CASSGRVAGANVLTF. The CDR3 bases are TGCGCCAGCAGTGGCAGGGTAGCTGGGGCCAACGTCCTGACTTTC.

This clone was seen once. The chain's CDR3 is CASSINGLEGTGELFF. DNA for the CDR3: TGTGCCAGCAGTATAAACGGGCTAGAGGGCACCGGGGAGCTGTTTTTT. V is TRBV28 and J is TRBJ2-2; the D gene is possibly TRBD2 (5 bases). Looked up from germline, CDR1 is MDHEN and CDR2 is SYDVKM. The V and J ends lost 5 bases and 4 bases respectively, with 17 bases between them. This CDR3 has 16 residues.

This chain joins TRBV18 and TRBJ1-1, with D possibly matching TRBD1 (6 bases). CDR1 and CDR2 from the germline V gene are KGHSH and LQKENI. The CDR3 is 15 residues long. The V end lost 4 bases, the J end lost 4 bases, and 16 bases lay between the germline ends. CDR3 sequence reads: CASSRDLGGGTEAFF. CDR3 in DNA: TGTGCCAGCTCACGGGATCTAGGGGGGGGCACTGAAGCTTTCTTT.